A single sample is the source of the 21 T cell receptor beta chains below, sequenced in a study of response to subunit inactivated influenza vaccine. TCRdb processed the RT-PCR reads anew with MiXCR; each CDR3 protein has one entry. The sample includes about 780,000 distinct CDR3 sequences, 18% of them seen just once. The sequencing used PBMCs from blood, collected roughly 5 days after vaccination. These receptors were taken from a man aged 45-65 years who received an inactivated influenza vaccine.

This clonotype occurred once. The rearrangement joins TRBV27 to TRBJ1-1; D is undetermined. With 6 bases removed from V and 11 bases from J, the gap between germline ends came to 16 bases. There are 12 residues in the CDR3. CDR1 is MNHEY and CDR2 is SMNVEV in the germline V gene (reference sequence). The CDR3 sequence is CASRLDGLTAFF. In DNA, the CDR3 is TGTGCCAGCAGATTGGACGGACTGACCGCTTTCTTT.

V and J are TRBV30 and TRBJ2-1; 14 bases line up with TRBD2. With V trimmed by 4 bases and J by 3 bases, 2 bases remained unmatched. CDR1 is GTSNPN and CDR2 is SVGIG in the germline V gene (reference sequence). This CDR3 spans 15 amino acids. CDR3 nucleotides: TGTGCCTGGAAGGGACTAGCGGGAGTCTACAATGAGCAGTTCTTC. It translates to CAWKGLAGVYNEQFF.

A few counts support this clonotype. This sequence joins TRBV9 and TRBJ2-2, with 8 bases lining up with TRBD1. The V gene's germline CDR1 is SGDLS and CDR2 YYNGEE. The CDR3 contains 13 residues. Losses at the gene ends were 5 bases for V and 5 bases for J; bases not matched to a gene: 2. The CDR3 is CASRQGETGELFF. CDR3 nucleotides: TGTGCCAGCAGACAGGGGGAGACCGGGGAGCTGTTTTTT. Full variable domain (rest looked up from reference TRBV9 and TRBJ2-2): DSGVTQTPKHLITATGQRVTLRCSPRSGDLSVYWYQQSLDQGLQFLIQYYNGEERAKGNILERFSAQQFPDLHSELNLSSLELGDSALYFCASRQGETGELFFGEGSRLTVL.

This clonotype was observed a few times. The CDR3, as DNA: TGCGCCAGCAGCGAGAATACAGGGCCCAATGAAAAACTGTTTTTT. This gives the protein CASSENTGPNEKLFF. The chain joins TRBV5-1 to TRBJ1-4; TRBD1 is a possible D gene (6 bases). Between the trimmed V and J ends, which lost 4 bases and 5 bases, there was a span of 15 bases. Germline CDR1 is SGHRS and CDR2 is YFSETQ. This CDR3 contains 15 residues.

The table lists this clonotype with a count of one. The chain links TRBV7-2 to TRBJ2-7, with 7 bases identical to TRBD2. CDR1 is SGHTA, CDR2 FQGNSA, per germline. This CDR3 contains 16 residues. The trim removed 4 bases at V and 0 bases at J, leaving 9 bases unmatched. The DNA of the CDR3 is TGTGCCAGCAGCTCATTCGGGACTACGAGCTCCTACGAGCAGTACTTC. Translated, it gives CASSSFGTTSSYEQYF.

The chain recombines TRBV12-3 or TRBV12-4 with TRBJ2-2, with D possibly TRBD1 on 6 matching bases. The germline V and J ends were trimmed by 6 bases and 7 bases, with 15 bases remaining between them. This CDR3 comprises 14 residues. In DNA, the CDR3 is TGTGCCAGCAGCCTACAGGGAATGGACGGGGAGCTGTTTTTT. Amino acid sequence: CASSLQGMDGELFF.

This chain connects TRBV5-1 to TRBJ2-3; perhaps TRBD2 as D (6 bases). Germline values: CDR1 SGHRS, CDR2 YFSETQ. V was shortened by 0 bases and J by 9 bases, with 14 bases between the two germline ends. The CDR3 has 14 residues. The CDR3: CASSLEGGQSTQYF. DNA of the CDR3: TGCGCCAGCAGCTTGGAAGGAGGGCAGTCAACGCAGTATTTT.

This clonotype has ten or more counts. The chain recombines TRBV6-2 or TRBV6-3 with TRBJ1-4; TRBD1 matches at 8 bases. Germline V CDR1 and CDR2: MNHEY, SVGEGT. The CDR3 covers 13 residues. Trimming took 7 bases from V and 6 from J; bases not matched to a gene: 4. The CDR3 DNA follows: TGTGCCAGCAACGACAGGGGAGATGAAAAACTGTTTTTT. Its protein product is CASNDRGDEKLFF.

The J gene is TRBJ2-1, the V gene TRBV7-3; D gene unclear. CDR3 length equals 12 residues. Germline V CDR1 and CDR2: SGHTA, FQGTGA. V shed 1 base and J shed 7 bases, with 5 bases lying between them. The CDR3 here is CASSLNTNEQFF. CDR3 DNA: TGTGCCAGCAGCTTAAATACGAATGAGCAGTTCTTC.

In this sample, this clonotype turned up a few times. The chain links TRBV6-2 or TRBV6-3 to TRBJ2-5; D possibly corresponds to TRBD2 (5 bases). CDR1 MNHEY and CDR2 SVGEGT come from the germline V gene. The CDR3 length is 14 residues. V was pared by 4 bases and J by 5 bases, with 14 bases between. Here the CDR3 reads CASSFLNPGETQYF. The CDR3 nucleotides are TGTGCCAGCAGTTTCCTCAACCCGGGGGAGACCCAGTACTTC.

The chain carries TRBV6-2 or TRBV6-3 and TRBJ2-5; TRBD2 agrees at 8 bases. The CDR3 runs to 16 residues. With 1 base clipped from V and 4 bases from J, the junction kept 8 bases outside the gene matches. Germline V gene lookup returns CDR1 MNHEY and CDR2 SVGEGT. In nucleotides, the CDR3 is TGTGCCAGCAGTTACTGGGGGACTAGTTACGGAGAGACCCAGTACTTC. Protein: CASSYWGTSYGETQYF.

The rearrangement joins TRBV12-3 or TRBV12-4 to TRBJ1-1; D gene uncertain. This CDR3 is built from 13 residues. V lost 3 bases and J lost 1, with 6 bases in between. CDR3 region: CASSFEWNTEAFF. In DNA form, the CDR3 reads TGTGCCAGCAGTTTTGAGTGGAACACTGAAGCTTTCTTT.

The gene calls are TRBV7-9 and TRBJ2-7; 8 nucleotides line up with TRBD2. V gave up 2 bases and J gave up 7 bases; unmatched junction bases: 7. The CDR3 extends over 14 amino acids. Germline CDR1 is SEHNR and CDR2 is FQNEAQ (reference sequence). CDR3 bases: TGTGCCAGCAGCTTATTAGCTTTAGCGGGAGAGCAGTACTTC. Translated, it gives CASSLLALAGEQYF.

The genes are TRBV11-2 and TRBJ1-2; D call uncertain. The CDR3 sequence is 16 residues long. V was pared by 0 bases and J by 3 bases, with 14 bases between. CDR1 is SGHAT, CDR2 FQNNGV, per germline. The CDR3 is CASSLDRAAGHYGYTF. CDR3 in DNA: TGTGCCAGCAGCTTAGATCGGGCGGCCGGACACTATGGCTACACCTTC.

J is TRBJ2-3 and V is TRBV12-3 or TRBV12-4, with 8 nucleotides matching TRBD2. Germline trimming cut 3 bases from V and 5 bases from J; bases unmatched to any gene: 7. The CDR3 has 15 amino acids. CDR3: CASSLRTSGRDTQYF. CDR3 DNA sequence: TGTGCCAGCAGTTTGAGAACCAGCGGGAGAGATACGCAGTATTTT.

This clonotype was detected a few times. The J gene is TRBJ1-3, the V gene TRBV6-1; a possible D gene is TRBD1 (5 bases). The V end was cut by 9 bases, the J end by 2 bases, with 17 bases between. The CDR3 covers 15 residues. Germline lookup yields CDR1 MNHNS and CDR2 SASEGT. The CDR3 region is CASRTTRTTGNTIYF. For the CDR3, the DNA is TGTGCCAGTCGGACAACGAGGACCACTGGAAACACCATATATTTT.

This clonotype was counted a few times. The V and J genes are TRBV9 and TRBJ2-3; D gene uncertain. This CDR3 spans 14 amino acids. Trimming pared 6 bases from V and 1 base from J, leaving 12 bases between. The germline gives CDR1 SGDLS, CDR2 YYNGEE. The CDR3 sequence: CASNRLARTDTQYF. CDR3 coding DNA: TGTGCCAGCAACCGCTTAGCACGCACAGATACGCAGTATTTT.

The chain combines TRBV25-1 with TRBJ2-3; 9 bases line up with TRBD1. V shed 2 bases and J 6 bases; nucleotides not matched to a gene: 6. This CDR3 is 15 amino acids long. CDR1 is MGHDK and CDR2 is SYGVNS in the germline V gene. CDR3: CASSEAYRGLDTQYF. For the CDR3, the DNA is TGTGCCAGCAGTGAAGCCTACAGGGGGCTGGATACGCAGTATTTT.

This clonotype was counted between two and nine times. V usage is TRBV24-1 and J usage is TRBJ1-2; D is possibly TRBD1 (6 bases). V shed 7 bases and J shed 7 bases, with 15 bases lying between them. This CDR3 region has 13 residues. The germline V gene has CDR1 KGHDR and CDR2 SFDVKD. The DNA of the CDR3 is TGTGCCACCAGGGACAGCAAGGACGGTGGCTACACCTTC. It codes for CATRDSKDGGYTF.

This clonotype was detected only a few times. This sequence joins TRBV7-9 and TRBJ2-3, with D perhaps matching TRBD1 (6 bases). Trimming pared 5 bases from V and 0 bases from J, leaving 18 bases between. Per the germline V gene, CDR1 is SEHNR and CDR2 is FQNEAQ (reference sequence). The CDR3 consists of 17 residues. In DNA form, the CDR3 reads TGTGCCAGCAGCCCTCCAAGGACAGCGCCCAGCACAGATACGCAGTATTTT. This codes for CASSPPRTAPSTDTQYF.

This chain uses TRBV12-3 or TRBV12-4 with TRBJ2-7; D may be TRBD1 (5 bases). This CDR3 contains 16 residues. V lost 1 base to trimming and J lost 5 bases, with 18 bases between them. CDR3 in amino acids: CASSLDLAGFRDEQYF. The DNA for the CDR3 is TGTGCCAGCAGTTTAGATTTGGCAGGGTTTAGGGACGAGCAGTACTTC.